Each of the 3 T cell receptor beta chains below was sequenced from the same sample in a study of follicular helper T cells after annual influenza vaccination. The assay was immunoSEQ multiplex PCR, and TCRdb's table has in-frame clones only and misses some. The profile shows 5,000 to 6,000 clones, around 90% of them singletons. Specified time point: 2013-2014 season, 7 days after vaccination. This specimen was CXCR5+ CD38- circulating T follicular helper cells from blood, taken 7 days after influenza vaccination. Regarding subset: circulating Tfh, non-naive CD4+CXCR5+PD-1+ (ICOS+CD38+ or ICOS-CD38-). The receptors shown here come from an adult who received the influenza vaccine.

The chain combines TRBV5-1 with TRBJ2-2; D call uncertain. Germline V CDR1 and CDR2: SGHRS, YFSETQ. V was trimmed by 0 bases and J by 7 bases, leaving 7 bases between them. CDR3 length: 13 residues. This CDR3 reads CASSLAAGGELFF. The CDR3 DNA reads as TGCGCCAGCAGCTTGGCGGCAGGCGGGGAGCTGTTTTTT. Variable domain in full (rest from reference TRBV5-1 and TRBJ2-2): KAGVTQTPRYLIKTRGQQVTLSCSPISGHRSVSWYQQTPGQGLQFLFEYFSETQRNKGNFPGRFSGRQFSNSRSEMNVSTLELGDSALYLCASSLAAGGELFFGEGSRLTVL.

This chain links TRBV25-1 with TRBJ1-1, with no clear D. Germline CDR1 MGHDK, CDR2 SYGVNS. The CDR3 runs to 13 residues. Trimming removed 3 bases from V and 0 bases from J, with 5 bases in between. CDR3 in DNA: TGTGCCAGCAGTGACCACATGAACACTGAAGCTTTCTTT. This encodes CASSDHMNTEAFF.

The chain's CDR3 is CASSRETGEGEQFF. The CDR3, as DNA: TGTGCCAGCTCACGCGAGACAGGGGAGGGTGAGCAGTTCTTC. This chain links TRBV18 with TRBJ2-1; D might be TRBD1 (8 bases). The CDR3 sequence is 14 residues long. Germline CDR1 is KGHSH and CDR2 is LQKENI. The V end lost 4 bases, the J end lost 9 bases, and 16 bases lay between the germline ends.